These 2 T cell receptor beta chains originate from one sample sequenced in a study of OX40 agonist ivuxolimab in advanced cancers. Produced via immunoSEQ multiplex PCR; TCRdb's table is partial and in-frame only. The table lists some 45,000 clones, around 90% of them singletons. The sequencing used CD4+ or CD8+ T cells sorted from blood, collected in a trial of the OX40 agonist ivuxolimab. These receptors were taken from an adult with an advanced solid tumor such as melanoma, head and neck, liver or kidney cancer.

The gene calls are TRBV2 and TRBJ2-5; TRBD2 matches at 11 bases. Germline CDR1 reads SNHLY; CDR2 reads FYNNEI. The J segment lost 4 bases and the V segment lost 7 bases, leaving 14 bases of the junction unmatched. The CDR3 totals 17 residues. The CDR3 loop reads CASNLLAGVNLGETQYF. Here the CDR3 DNA reads TGTGCCAGCAACCTACTAGCGGGAGTAAACCTTGGAGAGACCCAGTACTTC. Full variable domain (rest looked up from reference TRBV2 and TRBJ2-5): EPEVTQTPSHQVTQMGQEVILRCVPISNHLYFYWYRQILGQKVEFLVSFYNNEISEKSEIFDDQFSVERPDGSNFTLKIRSTKLEDSAMYFCASNLLAGVNLGETQYFGPGTRLLVL.

The CDR3 loop reads CASSLEPRGLGTQYF. CDR3 DNA sequence: TGTGCCAGCAGTTTAGAGCCCCGGGGGTTGGGGACCCAGTACTTC. J is TRBJ2-5 and V is TRBV27; perhaps TRBD2 as D (6 bases). The CDR3 extends over 15 amino acids. V was pared by 2 bases and J by 7 bases, with 17 bases between. The germline CDR1 and CDR2 sequences are MNHEY and SMNVEV (reference sequence).